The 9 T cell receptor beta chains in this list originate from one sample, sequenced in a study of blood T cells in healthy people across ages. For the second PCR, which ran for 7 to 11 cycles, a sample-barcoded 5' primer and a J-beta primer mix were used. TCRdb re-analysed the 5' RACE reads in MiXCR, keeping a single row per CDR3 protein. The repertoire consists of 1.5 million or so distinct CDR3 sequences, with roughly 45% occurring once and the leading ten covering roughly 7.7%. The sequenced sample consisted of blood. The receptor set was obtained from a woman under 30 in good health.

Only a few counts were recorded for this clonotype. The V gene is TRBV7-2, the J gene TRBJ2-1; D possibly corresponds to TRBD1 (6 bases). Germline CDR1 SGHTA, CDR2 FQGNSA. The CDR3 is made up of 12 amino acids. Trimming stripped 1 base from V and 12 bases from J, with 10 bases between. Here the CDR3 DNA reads TGTGCCAGCAGCTTAGACGCAGGGGCGCAGTTCTTC. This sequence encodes CASSLDAGAQFF.

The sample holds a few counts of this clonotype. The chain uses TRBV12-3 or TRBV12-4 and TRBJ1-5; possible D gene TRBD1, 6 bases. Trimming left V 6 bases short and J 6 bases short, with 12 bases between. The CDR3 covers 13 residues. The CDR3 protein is CASRSGVGQPQHF. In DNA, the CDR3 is TGTGCCAGCAGATCAGGGGTCGGTCAGCCCCAGCATTTT.

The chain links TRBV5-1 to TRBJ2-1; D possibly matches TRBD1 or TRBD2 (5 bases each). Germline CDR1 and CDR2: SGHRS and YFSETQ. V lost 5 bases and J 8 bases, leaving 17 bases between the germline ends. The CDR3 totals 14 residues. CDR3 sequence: CASRVLGARDEQFF. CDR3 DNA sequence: TGCGCCAGCAGGGTACTAGGGGCGCGGGATGAGCAGTTCTTC.

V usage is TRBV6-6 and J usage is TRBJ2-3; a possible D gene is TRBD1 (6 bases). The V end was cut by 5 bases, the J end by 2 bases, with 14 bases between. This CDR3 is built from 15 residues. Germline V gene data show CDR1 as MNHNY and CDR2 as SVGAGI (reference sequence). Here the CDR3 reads CASSTDRPYTDTQYF. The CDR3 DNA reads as TGTGCCAGCAGTACCGACAGGCCCTACACAGATACGCAGTATTTT.

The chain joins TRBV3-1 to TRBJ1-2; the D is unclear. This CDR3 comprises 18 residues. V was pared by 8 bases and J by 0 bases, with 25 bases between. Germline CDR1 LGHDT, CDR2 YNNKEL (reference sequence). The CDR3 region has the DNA TGTGCCAGCGCCAAGCACGCAAGCTCAAGCTCCTCTAACTATGGCTACACCTTC. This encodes CASAKHASSSSSNYGYTF.

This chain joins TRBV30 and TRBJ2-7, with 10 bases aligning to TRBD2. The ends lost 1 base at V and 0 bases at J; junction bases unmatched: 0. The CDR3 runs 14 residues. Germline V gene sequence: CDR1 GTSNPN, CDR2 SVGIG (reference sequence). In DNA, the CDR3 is TGTGCCTGGAGTGGGACTAGCGGCTCCTACGAGCAGTACTTC. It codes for CAWSGTSGSYEQYF. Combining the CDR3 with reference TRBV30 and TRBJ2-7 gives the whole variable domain SQTIHQWPATLVQPVGSPLSLECTVEGTSNPNLYWYRQAAGRGLQLLFYSVGIGQISSEVPQNLSASRPQDRQFILSSKKLLLSDSGFYLCAWSGTSGSYEQYFGPGTRLTVT.

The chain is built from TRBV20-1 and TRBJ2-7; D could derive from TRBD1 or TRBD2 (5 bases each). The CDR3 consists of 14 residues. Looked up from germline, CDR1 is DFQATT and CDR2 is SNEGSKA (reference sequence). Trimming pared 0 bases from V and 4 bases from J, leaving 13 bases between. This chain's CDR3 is CSARDRKGEYEQYF. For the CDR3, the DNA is TGCAGTGCTAGAGACCGGAAAGGGGAGTACGAGCAGTACTTC.

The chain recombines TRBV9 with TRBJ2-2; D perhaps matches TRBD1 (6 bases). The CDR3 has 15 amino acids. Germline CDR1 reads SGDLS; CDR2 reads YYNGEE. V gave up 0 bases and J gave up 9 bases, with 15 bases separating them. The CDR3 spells CASSVGTADSRELFF. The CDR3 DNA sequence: TGTGCCAGCAGCGTAGGGACAGCGGATAGCCGGGAGCTGTTTTTT. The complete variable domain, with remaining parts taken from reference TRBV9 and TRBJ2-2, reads DSGVTQTPKHLITATGQRVTLRCSPRSGDLSVYWYQQSLDQGLQFLIQYYNGEERAKGNILERFSAQQFPDLHSELNLSSLELGDSALYFCASSVGTADSRELFFGEGSRLTVL.

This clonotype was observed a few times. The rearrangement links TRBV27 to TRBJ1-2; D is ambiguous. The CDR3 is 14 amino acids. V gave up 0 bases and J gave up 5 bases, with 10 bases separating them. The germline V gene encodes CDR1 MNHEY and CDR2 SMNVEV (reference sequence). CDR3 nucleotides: TGTGCCAGCAGTTTATCAGGGCACGGGTATGGCTACACCTTC. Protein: CASSLSGHGYGYTF.